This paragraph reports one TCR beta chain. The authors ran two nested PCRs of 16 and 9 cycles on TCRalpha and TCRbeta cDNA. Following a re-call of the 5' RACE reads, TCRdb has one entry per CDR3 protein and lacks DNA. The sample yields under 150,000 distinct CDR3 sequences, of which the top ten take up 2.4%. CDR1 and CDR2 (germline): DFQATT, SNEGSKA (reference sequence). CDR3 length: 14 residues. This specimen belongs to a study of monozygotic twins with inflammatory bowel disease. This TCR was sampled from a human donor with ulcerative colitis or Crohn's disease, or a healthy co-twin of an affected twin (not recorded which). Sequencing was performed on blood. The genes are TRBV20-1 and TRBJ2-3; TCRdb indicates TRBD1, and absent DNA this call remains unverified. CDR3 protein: CSARRQGYTDTQYF.